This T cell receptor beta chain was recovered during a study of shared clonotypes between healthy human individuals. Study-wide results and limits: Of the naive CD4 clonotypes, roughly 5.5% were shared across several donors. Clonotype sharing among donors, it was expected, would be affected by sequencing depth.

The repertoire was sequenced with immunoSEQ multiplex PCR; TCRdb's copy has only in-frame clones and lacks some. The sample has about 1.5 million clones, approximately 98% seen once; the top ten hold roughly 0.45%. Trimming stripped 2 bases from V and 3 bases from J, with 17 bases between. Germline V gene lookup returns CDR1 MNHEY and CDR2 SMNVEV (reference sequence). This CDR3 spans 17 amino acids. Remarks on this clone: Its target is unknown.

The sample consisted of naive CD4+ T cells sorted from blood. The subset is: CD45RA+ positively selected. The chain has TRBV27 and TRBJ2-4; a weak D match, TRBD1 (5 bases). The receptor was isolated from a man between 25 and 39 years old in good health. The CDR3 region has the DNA TGTGCCAGCAGTTTAACCCCCCCAGGGTTCAACAAAAACATTCAGTACTTC. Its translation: CASSLTPPGFNKNIQYF.